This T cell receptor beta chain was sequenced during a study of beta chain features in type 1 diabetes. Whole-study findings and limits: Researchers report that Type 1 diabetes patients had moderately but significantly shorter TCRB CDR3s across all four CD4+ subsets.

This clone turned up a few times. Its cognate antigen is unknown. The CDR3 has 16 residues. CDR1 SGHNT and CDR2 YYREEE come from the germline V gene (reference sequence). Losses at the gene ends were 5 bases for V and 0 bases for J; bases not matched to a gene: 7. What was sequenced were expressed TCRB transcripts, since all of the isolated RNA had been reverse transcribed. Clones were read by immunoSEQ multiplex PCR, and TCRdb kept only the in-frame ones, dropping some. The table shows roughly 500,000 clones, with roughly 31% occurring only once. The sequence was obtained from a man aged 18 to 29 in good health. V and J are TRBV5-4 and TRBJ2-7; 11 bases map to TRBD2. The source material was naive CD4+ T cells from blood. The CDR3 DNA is TGTGCCAGCAGTCAACTAGCGGGAGCCATCTCCTACGAGCAGTACTTC. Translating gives CASSQLAGAISYEQYF. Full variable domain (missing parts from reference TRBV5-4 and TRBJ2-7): ETGVTQSPTHLIKTRGQQVTLRCSSQSGHNTVSWYQQALGQGPQFIFQYYREEENGRGNFPPRFSGLQFPNYSSELNVNALELDDSALYLCASSQLAGAISYEQYFGPGTRLTVT.